This T cell receptor beta chain was recorded in a study of cytomegalovirus exposure and HLA in healthy donors. Findings of the study overall: The classifier was said to identify cytomegalovirus status with high specificity and sensitivity. A subsequent analysis found that TCR clusters from the first cohort also tended to co-occur in the 90 to 150 validation repertoires, with 90% to 95% of cluster scores above 0.

This clone was picked up a small number of times. Antigen specificity is unknown. Sequenced by immunoSEQ multiplex PCR; TCRdb stores in-frame clones only, minus some. Here the sample spans fewer than 85,000 clones, roughly 94% being singletons. Trimming cost V 0 bases and J 4 bases; bases outside gene matches: 0. The CDR3 spans 15 residues. CDR1 is MRHNA and CDR2 is SNTAGT in the germline V gene. The TCR comes from a woman aged 18-29 years in good health and CMV-seronegative. The genes are TRBV6-4 and TRBJ2-1; 10 bases match TRBD2. Material for sequencing was PBMCs. The chain's CDR3 is CASSDSLAGYNEQFF. CDR3 coding DNA: TGTGCCAGCAGTGACTCACTAGCGGGGTACAATGAGCAGTTCTTC.